This TCR beta chain was captured by sequencing in a study of cytomegalovirus exposure and HLA in healthy donors (dated by TCRdb to 2017 to 2019). About the study as a whole: According to an earlier analysis of a few hundred of the donors, about 180 million T cells yielded over 100 million unique TCR beta sequences and approximately 300 Gb of sequence data. An early release covering about 600 HLA-typed donors comprised approximately 290 gigabases of sequencing data and 85 million or so unique TCR sequences. The genetic ancestry cluster associated with self-reported Caucasian donors included 65% to 90% of the approximately 430 genotyped donors. The aim of the study was to test whether cataloging public T cell receptors could identify signatures of past pathogen exposure. The T cell repertoires of several hundred subjects were profiled by immunosequencing and related to cytomegalovirus serostatus. Besides the first cohort of under 700 subjects, a separate validation cohort made up of 120 different subjects was used. High-throughput TCR immunosequencing, statistical association of individual TCRs with disease status, and machine learning were combined to predict cytomegalovirus infection status. In a later analysis, previously published TCR beta repertoires from 550 to 700 donors were re-analyzed and high-resolution HLA genotyping was added so that TCR occurrence patterns could be studied. The later analysis used no new phenotypic data to find candidate immune exposures, relying instead on TCR beta sequences and their occurrence across donors. An earlier analysis of fewer than 700 of the donors applied high-throughput TCR beta sequencing to assess whether each TCR beta V gene segment acted as functional or pseudogenic. Donor age, sex, ethnicity and CMV serostatus were collected together with the repertoire data. A later genetic analysis took genome-wide SNP genotypes for about three fifths of the roughly 700 donors and used that subset as a discovery cohort. All discovery cohort repertoires had been generated on a single sequencing platform. Both class I and class II loci were covered by HLA typing, at four-digit resolution. Typing coverage differed by locus: A, B, C, DRB1 and DQB1 were typed in about 629-640 donors, DQA1 in about 550, DPA1 in around 580, and DPB1 in approximately 450. Roughly five DR-DQ haplotypes were treated as single units for association and clustering because of strong linkage in the cohort. On average, over 200,000 unique TCR beta nucleotide sequences were sequenced per donor among 350 to 400 genotyped donors of the cohort, with about 17% of those sequences being non-productive. Study-wide conclusions, independent of this receptor: Over 15 rarely observed V segments, including chromosome 9 orphons, were excluded from the earlier analysis of several hundred of the donors because counts were too low. A later analysis reported that several top co-occurrence clusters appeared linked to parvovirus B19, influenza, CMV and Epstein-Barr virus. The cohort was sequenced for TCR beta chains only, and without alpha or paired-chain data the features that could be detected were limited. In an earlier analysis of 587 of the donors, most TCR beta V segments appeared in productive rearrangements about 87% or about 30% of the time, broadly matching IMGT annotations. In a later analysis, 16,951 TCR beta sequences were associated with specific HLA alleles at a false discovery rate of 0.05. In a later analysis, TCR association rates were found to vary across HLA loci, with the most associated TCRs seen for DRB1 alleles and the fewest for HLA-C alleles. According to a later analysis, most CMV-associated TCR beta chains appeared to be HLA-restricted, and the HLA associations seemed to be driven largely by CMV exposure. The classifier was reported to diagnose cytomegalovirus status with high specificity and sensitivity in both the original cohort and the validation cohort. The study listed 164 TCR beta chains as associated with cytomegalovirus. An association between a missense DCLRE1C variant and V-gene and J-gene trimming of TCR beta chains was found in a later genetic analysis and replicated in an independent cohort. Most TCR sequences were observed very rarely across donors, whereas some public TCRs were present in many individuals. Because HLA typing was unavailable for some donors at each locus, only the typed subset was used in association tests. A further reported finding was that TCR beta sequences accurately predicted the HLA-A and HLA-B alleles for most subjects in the first cohort. Assigning TCR associations to individual alleles was difficult when HLA alleles, especially DR and DQ, strongly co-occurred. The authors suggested that the approach could potentially be generalized to other disease states and immunological phenotypes. Correlated functional status among segregating V segments might be attributable to linkage disequilibrium, but an unknown experimental factor could not be ruled out. A few of the identified cytomegalovirus-associated TCR beta chains were confirmed in vitro to be specific for cytomegalovirus antigens. Immune exposure information for the cohort was limited to CMV serostatus. Presence/absence analyses assumed roughly uniform sequencing depth across donors, an assumption that may not hold. Compared with the approximately 600-donor mean, donors in an Asian-associated ancestry cluster had fewer N-insertions in productive TCRs, according to a later genetic analysis. The sequencing pipeline was judged likely to have produced a cluster of highly shared sequence variants as a technical artifact. Compared with equally common non-associated chains, HLA-associated TCR beta chains in a later analysis were more clonally expanded and had lower generation probabilities.

Libraries were made using the immunoSEQ multiplex PCR assay. For the multiplex PCR, a mixture combining 60 forward primers for TCR Vbeta segments and 13 reverse primers for TCR Jbeta segments was used. Amplification of the CDR3 region of rearranged TCR beta genes was performed with a multiplex PCR assay on genomic DNA. On the Illumina HiSeq System, the amplified TCR beta libraries were sequenced as 87-base-pair reads. The study's own analysis went as follows. A later analysis counted 75 million to 100 million unique TCR beta chains across the approximately 700 repertoires, and about 10 million of these chains were shared by at least two donors. Raw reads were error-corrected and collapsed into unique sequences with a nearest-neighbor algorithm that merged closely related sequences to remove PCR and sequencing errors. To assign V, D and J gene segments, CDR3 sequences were aligned to IMGT reference sequences. Each retained sequence needed at least a six-nucleotide match to both a V gene segment and a J gene segment. Rearrangements were classified as productive when the CDR3 lacked stop codons and remained in frame with V and J, and all other rearrangements were classified as non-productive. Following IMGT convention, CDR3 was defined as the stretch from the second conserved V-encoded cysteine to the conserved J-encoded phenylalanine. The earlier analysis of about 570 of the donors excluded any sequence lacking an unambiguous match to a single V gene segment. An earlier analysis of just under 600 of the donors called V segments functional above 56.7% productive rearrangements and segregating when the between-donor standard deviation exceeded 5%. To diagnose cytomegalovirus status from the catalog of TCR beta chain sequences, a statistical classification framework was built. A later analysis assigned V and J genes by comparing TCR nucleotide sequences with IMGT/GENE-DB human TR gene sequences. A later analysis assigned CDR3 sequences and most-parsimonious VDJ recombination scenarios with the TCRdist pipeline. In a later analysis, every TCR beta chain was defined by the combination of its CDR3 amino acid sequence and its V-gene family, and reads without a unique V-gene family were dropped. To address suspected cross-contamination and a sequencing artifact, a later analysis removed roughly 640 highly shared, low-generation-probability nucleotide sequences. For each public chain, a later analysis derived a clonal expansion index from normalized ranks of inferred template counts within each repertoire. A later analysis computed generation probabilities with a VDJ recombination model fitted to out-of-frame rearrangements, and checked the results against IGoR. In a later analysis, TCR-TCR, TCR-HLA and TCR-CMV co-occurrence was scored with hypergeometric tests, and a repertoire-size bias correction was applied to TCR pairs. A later analysis estimated false discovery rates by permuting HLA or CMV assignments 20 times. In a later analysis, co-occurring TCRs were grouped using DBSCAN, with TCRdist sequence similarity added in when clustering inside HLA-allele-positive subsets. For co-occurrence clustering, repertoires with fewer than 30,000 or more than 120,000 public chains were excluded, along with five repertoires with anomalous nucleotide sharing. TCRdb provides this immuneACCESS table in a form limited to in-frame rearrangements. Some clones are lacking; in checked studies, under half of them reflect an unresolved V gene, and why the rest are absent is not known. For V, J and clone size, that table is used; D and trimming come from the DNA. The sample yields 130,000 to 150,000 clones; 60% to 85% were counted once. The top ten hold about 13% of the sample.

The cohort consisted of 600 or so healthy bone marrow donors. At the time of sampling, all cohort members were nominally healthy, though unrecorded immune exposures were likely present. The donor was CMV seropositive and was included in the group of almost 300 seropositive cohort members. Every donor gave a peripheral blood sample, and the peripheral blood mononuclear cells from that sample were used for TCR beta sequencing. The Qiagen DNeasy Blood Extraction Kit was used to extract genomic DNA from the blood cell samples. This clone was seen only once. This receptor's antigen is unknown. One base away there is no much larger clone; base qualities are not given. This receptor was taken from a man between 40 and 49 years old in good health and CMV-seropositive. What was sequenced was PBMCs.

The base sequence is TGTGCCAGCAGCTTTGAACTAGGCAATGAGCAGTTCTTC. Its translation is CASSFELGNEQFF. The chain links TRBV7-2 with TRBJ2-1; a tentative D match to TRBD2 spans 5 bases. The CDR3 runs 13 amino acids, cysteine and phenylalanine included. Only CDR3 DNA remains: 39 bases, in frame from the first base. The germline V gene supplies CDR1 SGHTA and CDR2 FQGNSA. The V and J ends are trimmed by 3 bases and 6 bases, leaving 9 bases between them.